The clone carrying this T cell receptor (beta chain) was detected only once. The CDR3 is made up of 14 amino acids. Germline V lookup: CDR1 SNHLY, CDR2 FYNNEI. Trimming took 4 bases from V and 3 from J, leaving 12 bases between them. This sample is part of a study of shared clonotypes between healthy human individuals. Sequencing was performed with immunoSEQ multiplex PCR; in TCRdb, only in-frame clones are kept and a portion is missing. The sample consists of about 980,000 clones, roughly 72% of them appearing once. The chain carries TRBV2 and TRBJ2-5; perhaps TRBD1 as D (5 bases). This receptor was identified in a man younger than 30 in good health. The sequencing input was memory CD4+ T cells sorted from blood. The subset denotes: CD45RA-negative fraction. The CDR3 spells CASSVLKGKETQYF. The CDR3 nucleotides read TGTGCCAGCAGTGTTCTGAAGGGGAAAGAGACCCAGTACTTC. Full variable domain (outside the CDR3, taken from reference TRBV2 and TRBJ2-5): EPEVTQTPSHQVTQMGQEVILRCVPISNHLYFYWYRQILGQKVEFLVSFYNNEISEKSEIFDDQFSVERPDGSNFTLKIRSTKLEDSAMYFCASSVLKGKETQYFGPGTRLLVL.